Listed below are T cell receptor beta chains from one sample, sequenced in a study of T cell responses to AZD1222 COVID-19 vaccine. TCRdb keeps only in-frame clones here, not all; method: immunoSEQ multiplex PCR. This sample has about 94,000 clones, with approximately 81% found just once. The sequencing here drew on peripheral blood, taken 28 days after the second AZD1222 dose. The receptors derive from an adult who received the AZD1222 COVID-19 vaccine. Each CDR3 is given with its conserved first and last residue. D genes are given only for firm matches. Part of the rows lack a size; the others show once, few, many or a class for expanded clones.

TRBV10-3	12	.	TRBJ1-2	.	CAIRLQENGYTF	TGTGCCATCAGATTACAGGAGAATGGCTACACCTTC
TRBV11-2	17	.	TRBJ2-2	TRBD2	CASSSSPGRAPTGELFF	TGTGCCAGCAGCTCCTCCCCCGGGAGGGCGCCTACCGGGGAGCTGTTTTTT
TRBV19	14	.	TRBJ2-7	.	CASSIQNRVGEQYF	TGTGCCAGTAGTATCCAAAACCGAGTCGGGGAGCAGTACTTC
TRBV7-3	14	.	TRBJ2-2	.	CASSLNGGTGELFF	TGTGCCAGCAGCTTAAATGGGGGCACCGGGGAGCTGTTTTTT
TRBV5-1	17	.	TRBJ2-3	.	CASSLTAGIRGTDTQYF	TGCGCCAGCAGCTTGACCGCCGGTATCCGGGGCACAGATACGCAGTATTTT
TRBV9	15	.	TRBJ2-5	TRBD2	CASSVQTGREETQYF	TGTGCCAGCAGCGTACAGACCGGGAGGGAAGAGACCCAGTACTTC
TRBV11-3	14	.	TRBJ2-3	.	CASSFSGGTDTQYF	TGTGCCAGCAGCTTTAGTGGGGGCACAGATACGCAGTATTTT
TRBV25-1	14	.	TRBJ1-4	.	CASSELGGGEKLFF	TGTGCCAGCAGTGAGTTGGGGGGAGGTGAAAAACTGTTTTTT
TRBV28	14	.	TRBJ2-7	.	CASSLWGAQHEQYF	TGTGCCAGCAGTTTATGGGGGGCGCAACATGAGCAGTACTTC
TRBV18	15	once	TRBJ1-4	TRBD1	CASSPDRGGNEKLFF	TGTGCCAGCTCACCTGACAGGGGCGGAAACGAAAAACTGTTTTTT
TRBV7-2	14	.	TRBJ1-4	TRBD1	CASSLTGLNEKLFF	TGTGCCAGCAGCCTGACAGGGCTTAATGAAAAACTGTTTTTT
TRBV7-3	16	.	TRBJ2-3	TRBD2	CASSLGTSGYTDTQYF	TGTGCCAGCAGCCTCGGGACTAGCGGGTACACAGATACGCAGTATTTT
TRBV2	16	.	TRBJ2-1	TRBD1	CASSDRGAPPYNEQFF	TGTGCCAGCAGCGACAGGGGGGCCCCACCGTACAATGAGCAGTTCTTC
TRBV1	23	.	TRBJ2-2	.	CTSSQELPGLAGGPSREGGELFF	TGCACCAGCAGCCAAGAACTCCCCGGACTAGCGGGGGGGCCGTCGAGGGAAGGAGGGGAGCTGTTTTTT
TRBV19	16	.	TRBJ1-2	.	CASSIDLWGQQQGYTF	TGTGCCAGTAGTATAGATCTCTGGGGGCAACAACAGGGCTACACCTTC
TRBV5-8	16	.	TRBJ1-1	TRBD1	CASSPRQGAANTEAFF	TGTGCCAGCAGCCCAAGACAGGGGGCGGCGAACACTGAAGCTTTCTTT
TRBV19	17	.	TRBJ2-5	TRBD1	CASSIRSGQGFRETQYF	TGTGCCAGTAGTATCAGATCGGGACAGGGGTTCCGGGAGACCCAGTACTTC
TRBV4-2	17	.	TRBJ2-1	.	CASSQAGLGSSYNEQFF	TGTGCCAGCAGCCAAGCAGGTTTAGGGAGCTCCTACAATGAGCAGTTCTTC
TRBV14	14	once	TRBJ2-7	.	CASSQSRGLYEQYF	TGTGCCAGCAGCCAATCGCGGGGACTCTACGAGCAGTACTTC
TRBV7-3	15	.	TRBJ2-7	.	CASSLSVGEHYEQYF	TGTGCCAGCAGCTTATCTGTGGGGGAGCACTACGAGCAGTACTTC
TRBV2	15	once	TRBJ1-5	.	CASSSGGVGRQPQHF	TGTGCCAGCAGCTCCGGAGGGGTTGGTCGACAGCCCCAGCATTTT
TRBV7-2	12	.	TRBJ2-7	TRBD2	CASSSSSGGAYF	TGTGCCAGCAGCTCGAGCAGCGGGGGGGCCTACTTC
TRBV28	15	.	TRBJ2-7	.	CASSTLRGGRVEQYF	TGTGCCAGCAGTACACTCAGGGGGGGTCGGGTCGAGCAGTACTTC
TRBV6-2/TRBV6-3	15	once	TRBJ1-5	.	CASSSDWSSNQPQHF	TGTGCCAGCAGTTCCGACTGGTCGAGCAATCAGCCCCAGCATTTT
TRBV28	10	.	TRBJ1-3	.	CASSGNTIYF	TGTGCCAGCAGCGGAAACACCATATATTTT
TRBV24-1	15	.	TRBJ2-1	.	CATSDFSGVYNEQFF	TGTGCCACCAGTGATTTTTCAGGGGTCTACAATGAGCAGTTCTTC
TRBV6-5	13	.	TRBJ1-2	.	CASSYGRENGYTF	TGTGCCAGCAGTTACGGCAGGGAGAATGGCTACACCTTC
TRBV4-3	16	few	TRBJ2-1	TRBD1	CASSHKQGARYNEQFF	TGCGCCAGCAGCCATAAACAGGGGGCGCGTTACAATGAGCAGTTCTTC
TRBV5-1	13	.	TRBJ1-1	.	CASSVGQNTEAFF	TGCGCCAGCAGCGTGGGGCAGAACACTGAAGCTTTCTTT
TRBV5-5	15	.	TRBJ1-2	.	CASSSAQGRGYGYTF	TGTGCCAGCAGCTCCGCTCAGGGCCGAGGCTATGGCTACACCTTC
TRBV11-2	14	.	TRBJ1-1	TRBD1	CASSLSGQRPEAFF	TGTGCCAGCAGCTTATCGGGACAGAGGCCTGAAGCTTTCTTT
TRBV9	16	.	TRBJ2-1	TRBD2	CASNDEPGLAHNEQFF	TGTGCCAGCAACGACGAGCCGGGACTAGCGCACAATGAGCAGTTCTTC
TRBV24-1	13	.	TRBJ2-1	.	CATSGLRYNEQFF	TGTGCCACCAGTGGGCTTAGGTACAATGAGCAGTTCTTC
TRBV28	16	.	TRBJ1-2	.	CASSSRQDPYRYGYTF	TGTGCCAGCAGTTCCCGACAGGACCCTTACCGCTATGGCTACACCTTC
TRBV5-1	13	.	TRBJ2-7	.	CASSLGWVDEQYF	TGCGCCAGCAGCTTGGGATGGGTCGACGAGCAGTACTTC
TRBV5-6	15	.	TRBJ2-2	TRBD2	CASSPLAGRTGELFF	TGTGCCAGCAGCCCTCTAGCGGGAAGAACCGGGGAGCTGTTTTTT
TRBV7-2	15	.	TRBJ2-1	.	CASSLAGSRVNEQFF	TGTGCCAGCAGCTTAGCGGGTTCCAGGGTCAATGAGCAGTTCTTC
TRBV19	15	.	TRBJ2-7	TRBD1	CASKIAGQGIYEQYF	TGTGCCAGTAAAATTGCCGGACAGGGGATCTACGAGCAGTACTTC
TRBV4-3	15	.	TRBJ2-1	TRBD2	CASSLGLAANNEQFF	TGCGCCAGCAGCCTCGGACTAGCGGCGAACAATGAGCAGTTCTTC
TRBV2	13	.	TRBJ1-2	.	CASRDTAVGGYTF	TGTGCCAGCAGGGACACAGCGGTTGGTGGCTACACCTTC
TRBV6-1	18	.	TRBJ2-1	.	CASSEGYSWTSSYNEQFF	TGTGCCAGCAGTGAAGGCTATAGCTGGACCAGCTCCTACAATGAGCAGTTCTTC
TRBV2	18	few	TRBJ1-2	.	CASREFVLGANLKYGYTF	TGTGCCAGCAGAGAATTTGTGTTGGGGGCCAATCTCAAATATGGCTACACCTTC
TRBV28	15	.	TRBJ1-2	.	CASSTHGGGNYGYTF	TGTGCCAGCAGTACTCACGGGGGGGGAAACTATGGCTACACCTTC
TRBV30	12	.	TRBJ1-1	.	CAWGVEGTEAFF	TGTGCCTGGGGGGTCGAGGGCACTGAAGCTTTCTTT
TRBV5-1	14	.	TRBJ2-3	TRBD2	CASSLLAVTDTQYF	TGCGCCAGCAGCTTACTAGCGGTCACAGATACGCAGTATTTT